The 20 T cell receptor beta chains reported below all come from one sample, sequenced in a study of T cells after posttransplantation cyclophosphamide. The repertoire was sequenced with immunoSEQ multiplex PCR; TCRdb's copy has only in-frame clones and lacks some. The table includes about 52,000 clones, 90% to 95% detected once. What was sequenced was PBMCs. These receptors came from a woman aged 30 to 39 in good health and a related stem cell transplant donor.

The rearrangement joins TRBV2 to TRBJ1-1, with 8 bases aligning to TRBD1. This CDR3 region has 17 residues. Trimming cost V 1 base and J 1 base; bases outside gene matches: 8. The germline V gene has CDR1 SNHLY and CDR2 FYNNEI. This CDR3 is CASSEEGQGLGNTEAFF. The CDR3 DNA is TGTGCCAGCAGTGAAGAAGGACAGGGTCTTGGGAACACTGAAGCTTTCTTT.

The chain uses TRBV2 and TRBJ2-2; 7 bases are a match to TRBD2. The CDR3 runs to 14 residues. Germline V lookup: CDR1 SNHLY, CDR2 FYNNEI. Trimming cost V 6 bases and J 3 bases; bases outside gene matches: 4. CDR3 DNA sequence: TGTGCCAGCAGCCGGGAGGCGGACACCGGGGAGCTGTTTTTT. Protein: CASSREADTGELFF. The variable domain in full, with the rest retrieved from reference TRBV2 and TRBJ2-2, is EPEVTQTPSHQVTQMGQEVILRCVPISNHLYFYWYRQILGQKVEFLVSFYNNEISEKSEIFDDQFSVERPDGSNFTLKIRSTKLEDSAMYFCASSREADTGELFFGEGSRLTVL.

V is TRBV6-1 and J is TRBJ1-4, with D uncertain. The CDR3 sequence is 12 residues long. V shed 10 bases and J shed 7 bases, with 13 bases lying between them. The germline V gene has CDR1 MNHNS and CDR2 SASEGT. CDR3 sequence reads: CATRRRSEKLFF. The CDR3 region has the DNA TGTGCCACCCGCCGGCGGAGTGAAAAACTGTTTTTT.

The chain is built from TRBV4-1 and TRBJ2-1; 12 bases are shared with TRBD2. V dropped 1 base and J dropped 6; count of bases not matched to a gene: 10. This CDR3 has 18 amino acids. Germline loops: CDR1 MGHRA, CDR2 YSYEKL. The CDR3 protein is CASSQVRLAGGLPNEQFF. The CDR3 DNA sequence: TGCGCCAGCAGCCAAGTTAGGCTAGCGGGGGGGCTACCCAATGAGCAGTTCTTC.

The CDR3 loop is CASSEYRETQYF. CDR3 DNA sequence: TGTGCCAGCAGTGAATACAGGGAGACCCAGTACTTC. The V and J genes are TRBV2 and TRBJ2-5; tentatively, D is TRBD1 (5 bases). Trimming pared 2 bases from V and 5 bases from J, leaving 6 bases between. The CDR3 has 12 residues. Germline CDR1 SNHLY, CDR2 FYNNEI. Supplemented by reference TRBV2 and TRBJ2-5, the full variable domain reads EPEVTQTPSHQVTQMGQEVILRCVPISNHLYFYWYRQILGQKVEFLVSFYNNEISEKSEIFDDQFSVERPDGSNFTLKIRSTKLEDSAMYFCASSEYRETQYFGPGTRLLVL.

The chain joins TRBV27 to TRBJ1-3; D is perhaps TRBD1 (6 bases). This CDR3 is built from 15 residues. The V gene's germline CDR1 is MNHEY and CDR2 SMNVEV (reference sequence). The V end was cut by 1 base, the J end by 2 bases, with 9 bases between. CDR3 amino acids: CASSLWGGAGNTIYF. The CDR3 region has the DNA TGTGCCAGCAGTTTATGGGGGGGCGCTGGAAACACCATATATTTT.

A word on this clone: Compared with germline, one end of the junction differs, possibly owing to a read error. The chain has TRBV10-2 and TRBJ2-7; D might be TRBD2 (6 bases). The germline gives CDR1 WSHSY, CDR2 SAAADI. This CDR3 contains 14 residues. The CDR3 is CASRLGLGPNEQCF. Written as DNA, the CDR3 is TGCGCCAGCAGGCTGGGACTTGGACCTAACGAGCAGTGCTTC.

The chain recombines TRBV5-1 with TRBJ2-2, with D possibly TRBD1 on 6 matching bases. Germline values: CDR1 SGHRS, CDR2 YFSETQ. Trimming shortened V by 5 bases and J by 5 bases, and 10 bases separated the two germline ends. The CDR3 runs 13 residues. CDR3 DNA sequence: TGCGCCAGCAGTGGCAGGGGTACCGGGGAGCTGTTTTTT. It translates to CASSGRGTGELFF. Full variable domain (outside the CDR3, taken from reference TRBV5-1 and TRBJ2-2): KAGVTQTPRYLIKTRGQQVTLSCSPISGHRSVSWYQQTPGQGLQFLFEYFSETQRNKGNFPGRFSGRQFSNSRSEMNVSTLELGDSALYLCASSGRGTGELFFGEGSRLTVL.

The chain is built from TRBV5-6 and TRBJ1-5; the D is unclear. This CDR3 has 15 amino acids. V lost 0 bases and J lost 2, with 9 bases in between. CDR1 SGHDT and CDR2 YYEEEE come from the germline V gene. CDR3 amino acids: CASSLGAGGNQPQHF. DNA of the CDR3: TGTGCCAGCAGCTTGGGGGCGGGAGGCAATCAGCCCCAGCATTTT.

This clone was seen once. CDR3 coding DNA: TGTGCCAGCAGCTTTTCTGGAGTCGCCATATATTTT. Amino acid sequence: CASSFSGVAIYF. The J gene is TRBJ1-3, the V gene TRBV7-2, with no clear D. Trimming took off 3 bases at V and 11 bases at J, with 11 bases between the two ends. This CDR3 is built from 12 residues. Germline V lookup: CDR1 SGHTA, CDR2 FQGNSA.

The J gene is TRBJ2-5, the V gene TRBV7-2, with D hard to call. Per germline, CDR1 SGHTA and CDR2 FQGNSA. V was cut by 0 bases and J by 5 bases, with 13 bases left in between. CDR3 length: 15 residues. This chain's CDR3 is CASSLALDARETQYF. Here the CDR3 DNA reads TGTGCCAGCAGCTTAGCGCTCGACGCGAGGGAGACCCAGTACTTC. The full variable domain, with the rest looked up from reference TRBV7-2 and TRBJ2-5, is GAGVSQSPSNKVTEKGKDVELRCDPISGHTALYWYRQSLGQGLEFLIYFQGNSAPDKSGLPSDRFSAERTGGSVSTLTIQRTQQEDSAVYLCASSLALDARETQYFGPGTRLLVL.

This clone was counted once. The chain combines TRBV28 with TRBJ1-4; 12 bases are a match to TRBD1. CDR1 is MDHEN, CDR2 SYDVKM, per germline. V was pared by 1 base and J by 1 base, with 4 bases of the junction left unmatched. This CDR3 spans 18 amino acids. This chain's CDR3 is CASSLLGTGGLTNEKLFF. The DNA for the CDR3 is TGTGCCAGCAGTTTATTAGGGACAGGGGGCCTAACTAATGAAAAACTGTTTTTT.

The rearrangement links TRBV30 to TRBJ1-2; no clear D gene. Germline CDR1 GTSNPN, CDR2 SVGIG (reference sequence). With 5 bases removed from V and 3 bases from J, the gap between germline ends came to 22 bases. CDR3 length: 16 residues. The CDR3 reads CAWRETRRANDYGYTF. The CDR3 nucleotides read TGTGCCTGGCGGGAAACCCGTAGGGCAAACGACTATGGCTACACCTTC.

The chain is built from TRBV5-1 and TRBJ2-2, with 7 bases that match TRBD1. CDR1 SGHRS and CDR2 YFSETQ come from the germline V gene. The V and J ends lost 2 bases and 0 bases, in that order; junction bases with no gene match: 4. The CDR3 runs to 16 residues. CDR3 residues: CASSLNRGSNTGELFF. In nucleotides, the CDR3 is TGCGCCAGCAGCTTAAACAGGGGTTCGAACACCGGGGAGCTGTTTTTT.

This clone was recorded only once. For the CDR3, the DNA is TGTGCCAGCAGTTTACAGGGAGGCCAGAATGGCTACACCTTC. It encodes CASSLQGGQNGYTF. The rearrangement uses TRBV28 and TRBJ1-2; D might be TRBD1 (5 bases). Germline values: CDR1 MDHEN, CDR2 SYDVKM. Trimming removed 2 bases from V and 6 bases from J, with 13 bases in between. The CDR3 sequence is 14 residues long.

The chain is built from TRBV7-9 and TRBJ1-1; 8 positions match TRBD1. The CDR3 is 15 amino acids. J lost 2 bases, V lost 4 bases, and 6 bases had no gene match. The germline gives CDR1 SEHNR, CDR2 FQNEAQ (reference sequence). The CDR3 DNA reads as TGTGCCAGCAGCTCTTGGGACAGGAAAAACACTGAAGCTTTCTTT. It is translated as CASSSWDRKNTEAFF.

The chain employs TRBV5-1 and TRBJ2-7; D call uncertain. The germline V and J ends were trimmed by 3 bases and 6 bases, with 10 bases remaining between them. In germline, CDR1 is SGHRS, CDR2 YFSETQ. The CDR3 runs 12 residues. The CDR3 sequence: CASSYSPGEQYF. CDR3 coding DNA: TGCGCCAGCAGCTACTCCCCAGGCGAGCAGTACTTC.

The chain is built from TRBV5-6 and TRBJ1-1; D perhaps matches TRBD1 (6 bases). The germline V and J ends were trimmed by 2 bases and 0 bases, with 11 bases remaining between them. There are 15 residues in the CDR3. Germline loops: CDR1 SGHDT, CDR2 YYEEEE. As DNA, the CDR3 is TGTGCCAGCAGCTTTACGGGGACAATGAACACTGAAGCTTTCTTT. Translated, it gives CASSFTGTMNTEAFF.

Only one count was recorded for this clone. This chain connects TRBV4-1 to TRBJ2-7; D may be TRBD2 (5 bases). Germline V gene sequence: CDR1 MGHRA, CDR2 YSYEKL. Trimming removed 1 base at V and 6 bases at J, with 7 bases between. The CDR3 spans 12 residues. CDR3: CASSQAAGEQYF. The CDR3 DNA follows: TGCGCCAGCAGCCAAGCGGCGGGCGAGCAGTACTTC.

The chain employs TRBV27 and TRBJ1-2; 9 bases match TRBD1. This CDR3 spans 14 amino acids. In germline, CDR1 is MNHEY, CDR2 SMNVEV (reference sequence). Trimming took 2 bases from V and 7 from J; bases not matched to a gene: 5. The CDR3 bases are TGTGCCAGCAGTTTAATGGGGACAGGGTTTGGCTACACCTTC. Its translation is CASSLMGTGFGYTF.